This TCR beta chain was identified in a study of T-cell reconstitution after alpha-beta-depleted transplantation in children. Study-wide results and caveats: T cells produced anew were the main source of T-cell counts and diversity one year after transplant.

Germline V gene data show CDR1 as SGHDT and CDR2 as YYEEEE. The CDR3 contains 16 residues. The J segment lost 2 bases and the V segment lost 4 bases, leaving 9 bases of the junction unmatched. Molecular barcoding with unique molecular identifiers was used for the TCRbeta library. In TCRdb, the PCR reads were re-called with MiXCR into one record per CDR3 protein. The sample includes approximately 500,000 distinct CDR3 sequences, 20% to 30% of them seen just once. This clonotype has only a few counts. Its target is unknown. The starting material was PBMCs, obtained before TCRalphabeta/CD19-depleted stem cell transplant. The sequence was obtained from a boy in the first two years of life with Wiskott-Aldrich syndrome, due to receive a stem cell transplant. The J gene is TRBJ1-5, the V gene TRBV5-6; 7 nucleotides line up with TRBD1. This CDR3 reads CASSEGPGGGNQPQHF. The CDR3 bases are TGTGCCAGCAGCGAAGGCCCAGGGGGAGGCAATCAGCCCCAGCATTTT.